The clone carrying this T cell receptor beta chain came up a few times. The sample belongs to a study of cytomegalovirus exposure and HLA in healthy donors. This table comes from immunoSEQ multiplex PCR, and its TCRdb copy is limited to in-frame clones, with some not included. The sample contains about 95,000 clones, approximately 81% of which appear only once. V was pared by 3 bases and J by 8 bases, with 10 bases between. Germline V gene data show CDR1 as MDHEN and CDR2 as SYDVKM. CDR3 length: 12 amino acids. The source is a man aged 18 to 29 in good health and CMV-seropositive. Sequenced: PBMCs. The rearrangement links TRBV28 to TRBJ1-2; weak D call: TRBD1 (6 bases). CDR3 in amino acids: CASSFRGAGYTF. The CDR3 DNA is TGTGCCAGCAGTTTCAGGGGCGCGGGCTACACCTTC.